This T cell receptor beta chain originates from a study of CD4 T cell repertoires in COVID-19 (dated by TCRdb to the early 2020s). Describing the broader study: For cross-reactivity analysis, CFSE-low cells were expanded with IL-2 for approximately 10 days, then relabeled and restimulated with spike proteins from other coronaviruses. TCR Vbeta repertoire analysis of SARS-CoV-2-reactive T cells was conducted at the subset level in a few recovered individuals. In COVID-19-recovered individuals, the study described naturally processed CD4+ T cell responses to SARS-CoV-2 spike and nucleoprotein and used TCR Vbeta sequencing to evaluate clonal composition.

From the germline V gene, CDR1 is SGHRS and CDR2 is YFSETQ. V and J lose 4 bases and 0 bases, and a span of 10 bases separates them. The CDR3 runs 15 residues from the cysteine to the phenylalanine. Only the CDR3 part of the read is kept: 45 bases, read in frame from the first base. The library was built by means of the immunoSEQ multiplex PCR assay. In the source study's methods: To quantify how much the repertoires of different subsets overlapped, the Chao-Jaccard similarity index was used along with counts of shared clonotypes. TCRdb re-hosts the immuneACCESS table, in-frame sequences only. Its copies lack some clones; in the studies checked, an unresolved V gene accounts for under half of them, and the cause for the rest is not known. The V and J calls and the clone size are those of that table, but D and trimming were determined from the DNA. Within this sample are 65,000 to 95,000 clones, with around 82% of them counted one time only. Roughly 0.58% of the sample comes from the top ten.

In light of the paper, this sample's time point label describes: sample from a COVID-19-recovered individual after infection. Donors were patients who had recovered from mild-to-severe COVID-19. Uncultured memory T cell samples were subjected to sequencing directly after ex vivo isolation. From peripheral blood mononuclear cells, the researchers isolated CD4+ total memory, central memory, effector memory and circulating T follicular helper cells. The investigation overall reported the following: Several of the most expanded SARS-CoV-2-reactive clonotypes were present in two or all three memory subsets, which suggests intraclonal diversification. Between about 7 and 28% of SARS-CoV-2 clonotypes were also detected in secondary cultures stimulated with SARS-CoV and/or HKU1 spike, a finding consistent with cross-reactivity.

This clone has more than one count but fewer than ten. Its antigen target is currently unknown. Within one base of it there is no much larger clone, and no base qualities were kept. The V and J genes are TRBV5-1 and TRBJ2-2, with TRBD1 tentatively as D gene (5 bases match). The sequence derives from a human donor who had COVID-19. The sample was CD4+ T cells from peripheral blood, taken after recovery from COVID-19. CDR3 region: CASSTGHTNTGELFF. The DNA sequence is as follows: TGCGCCAGCAGCACCGGACACACGAACACCGGGGAGCTGTTTTTT.